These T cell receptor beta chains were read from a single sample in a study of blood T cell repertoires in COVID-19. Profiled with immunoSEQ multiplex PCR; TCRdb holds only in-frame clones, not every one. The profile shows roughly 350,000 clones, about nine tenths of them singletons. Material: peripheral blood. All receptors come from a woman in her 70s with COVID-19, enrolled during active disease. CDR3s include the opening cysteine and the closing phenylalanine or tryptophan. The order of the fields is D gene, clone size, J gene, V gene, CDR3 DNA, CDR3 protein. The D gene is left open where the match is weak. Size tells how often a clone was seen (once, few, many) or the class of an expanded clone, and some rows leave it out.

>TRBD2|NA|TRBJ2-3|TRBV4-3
TGCGCCAGCAGCCAAAAGCGGGGGGCTATGGATACGCAGTATTTT
CASSQKRGAMDTQYF
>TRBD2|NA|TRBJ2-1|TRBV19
TGTGCCAGTAGTACTCGACTAGCGGGGGGGATTTTTGAGCAGTTCTTC
CASSTRLAGGIFEQFF
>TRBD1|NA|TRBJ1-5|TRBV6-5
TGTGCCAGCAGTCCGGACAGGGACCAGCCCCAGCATTTT
CASSPDRDQPQHF
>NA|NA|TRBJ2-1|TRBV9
TGTGCCAGCAGCGTTCGGGGGAGCTCCTACAATGAGCAGTTCTTC
CASSVRGSSYNEQFF
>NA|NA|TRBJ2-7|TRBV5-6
TGTGCCAGCAGCGTGGGTATTTCGTACGAGCAGTACTTC
CASSVGISYEQYF
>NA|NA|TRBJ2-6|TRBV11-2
TGTGCCAGCAAACAGGGCTCGCAAGGGGCCAACGTCCTGACTTTC
CASKQGSQGANVLTF
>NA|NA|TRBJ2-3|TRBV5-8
TGTGCCAGCAGCGTTAGAGATACGCAGTATTTT
CASSVRDTQYF
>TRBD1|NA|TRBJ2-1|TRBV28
TGTGCCAGCAGTTTCGGGACAGGTGATTACAATGAGCAGTTCTTC
CASSFGTGDYNEQFF
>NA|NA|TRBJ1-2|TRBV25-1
TGTGCCAGCAGTGCACGGTCGGCGGAGAATGGCTACACCTTC
CASSARSAENGYTF
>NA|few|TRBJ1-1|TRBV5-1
TGCGCCAGCAGCTCCTGGGTCCAGGGGAGTGGCACTGAAGCTTTCTTT
CASSSWVQGSGTEAFF
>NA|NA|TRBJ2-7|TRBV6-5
TGTGCCAGCAGTTATCGGCTAGGGGCCTACGAGCAGTACTTC
CASSYRLGAYEQYF
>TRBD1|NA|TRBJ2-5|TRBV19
TGTGCCAGTAGGGGGACAGGGGGTGCGGAGACCCAGTACTTC
CASRGTGGAETQYF
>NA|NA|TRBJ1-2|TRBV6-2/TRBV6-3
TGTGCCAGCAGTTACGCGCAGGGGATAGTGAGTGGCTACACCTTC
CASSYAQGIVSGYTF
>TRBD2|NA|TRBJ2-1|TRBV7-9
TGTGCCAGCAGATATAGCGGGGGAACCTACAATGAGCAGTTCTTC
CASRYSGGTYNEQFF